This entry concerns a single TCR beta chain. Ten or more counts support this clonotype. Its antigen specificity is not known. No base quality information exists; no much larger clone differs at one position. The V end loses 2 bases and the J end loses 3 bases, and a stretch of 14 bases separates them. CDR1 and CDR2, per the germline V gene, are SGHTA and FQGNSA. There are 16 amino acids in the CDR3, from cysteine to phenylalanine inclusive. Only CDR3 DNA remains: 48 bases, in frame from the first base. Sequencing took place on an Illumina HiSeq 1500. TCRdb reprocessing: public reads trimmed at Q25 with fastp, clones called with MiXCR, in-frame beta chains kept. A single entry per CDR3 protein holds the most common genes and DNA from its merged rows. The sample records approximately 180,000 distinct CDR3 sequences, about 18% of which are singletons. In total, the top ten clones hold less than 25% of the sample.

The data originate from a study of T cell repertoires in cytomegalovirus infection (dated by TCRdb to the late 2010s). Looking at the study overall: Donor HLA type was relevant to the analysis, as public TCR beta signatures indicated carriage of CMV infection together with the matching HLA type.

The paper's findings and limits, for the study overall: Cumulative frequency of public TCR beta family members discriminated carriers of CMV infection plus the relevant HLA type in this cohort and an independent 352-donor cohort. The ex vivo response was dominated by HLA-C-restricted CMV-specific TCR beta clonotypes, and the single most frequent clonotype in two of eight donors was supplied by these HLA-C-restricted clonotypes.

The V and J segments used are TRBV7-2 and TRBJ2-4, with no confidently assigned D gene. Specimen: CD8+ T cells from PBMCs. The sequence came from a human donor in good health (CMV status not recorded). Some clones in this sample may be carry-over from other donors' samples. The sequence in DNA is TGTGCCAGCAGCTTAAGGGTCAGTGGGAACAAAAACATTCAGTACTTC. Translated, it gives CASSLRVSGNKNIQYF.